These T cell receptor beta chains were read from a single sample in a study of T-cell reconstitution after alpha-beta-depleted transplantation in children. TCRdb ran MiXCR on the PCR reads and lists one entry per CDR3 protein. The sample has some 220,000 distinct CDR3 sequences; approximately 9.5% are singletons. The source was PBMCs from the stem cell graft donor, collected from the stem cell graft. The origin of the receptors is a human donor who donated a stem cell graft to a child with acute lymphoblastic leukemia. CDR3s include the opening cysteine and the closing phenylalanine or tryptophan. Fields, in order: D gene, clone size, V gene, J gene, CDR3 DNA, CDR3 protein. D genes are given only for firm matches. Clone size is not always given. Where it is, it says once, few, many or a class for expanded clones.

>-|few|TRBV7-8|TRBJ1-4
TGTGCCAGCAGCTTAGGGTCAGCTTCAACTAATGAAAAACTGTTTTTT
CASSLGSASTNEKLFF
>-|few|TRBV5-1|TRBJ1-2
TGCGCCAGCCGCAGTTCTACAGACTATGGCTACACCTTC
CASRSSTDYGYTF
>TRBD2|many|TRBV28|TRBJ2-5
TGTGCCACCAACGTGGCTAGCGGGGGCCTGTACCAAGAGACCCAGTACTTC
CATNVASGGLYQETQYF
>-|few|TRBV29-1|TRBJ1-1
TGCAGCCCATACCACACTGAAGCTTTCTTT
CSPYHTEAFF
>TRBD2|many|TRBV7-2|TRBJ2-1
TGTGCCAGCAGCTTAGACTTCCGGCGGGGGACTGAGCAGTTCTTC
CASSLDFRRGTEQFF
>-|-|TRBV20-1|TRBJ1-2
TGCAGTGCTAGGCCCCGCAGGCAGGTCTATGGCTACACCTTC
CSARPRRQVYGYTF
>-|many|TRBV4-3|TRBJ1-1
TGCGCCAGCAGACAGGGTGGGCCAGGCACTGAAGCTTTCTTT
CASRQGGPGTEAFF
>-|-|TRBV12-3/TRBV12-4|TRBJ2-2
TGTGCCAGCAGTTTAAGGACACCAAACACCGGGGAGCTGTTTTTT
CASSLRTPNTGELFF
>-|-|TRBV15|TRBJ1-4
TGTGCCACCAGCAGAGATCGGGGCGAAGAGAGTAATGAAAAACTGTTTTTT
CATSRDRGEESNEKLFF
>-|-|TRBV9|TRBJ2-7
TGTGCCAGCAGCGCCAATACAGGGATAGTGGGCGAGCAGTACTTC
CASSANTGIVGEQYF
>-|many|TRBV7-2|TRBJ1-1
TGTGCCAGCAGCCAGCACCCGAACGCTGAAGCTTTCTTT
CASSQHPNAEAFF
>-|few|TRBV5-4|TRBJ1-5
TGTGCCAGCAGCTTGGACAGCGGCAATCAGCCCCAGCATTTT
CASSLDSGNQPQHF
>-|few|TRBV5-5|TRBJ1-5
TGTGCCAGCAGCCAGGCAGGGGATATTCAGCCCCAGCATTTT
CASSQAGDIQPQHF
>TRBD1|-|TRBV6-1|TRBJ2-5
TGTGCCAGCTTAGAGACAGGGAGAGAGACCCAGTACTTC
CASLETGRETQYF
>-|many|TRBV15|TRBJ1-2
TGTGCCACCAGCAGGGCAGTGTTGGAAGGGTATGGCTACACCTTC
CATSRAVLEGYGYTF
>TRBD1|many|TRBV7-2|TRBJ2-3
TGTGCCAGCAGCTTGAAAAAGGAGACAGGGGGGTCAGATACGCAGTATTTT
CASSLKKETGGSDTQYF
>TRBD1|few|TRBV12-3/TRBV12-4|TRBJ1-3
TGTGCCAGCAGCTTACTACAGGGGAAGAAGGTTGGAAACACCATATATTTT
CASSLLQGKKVGNTIYF
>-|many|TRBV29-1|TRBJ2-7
TGCAGCGCCGAACTCCTACAGACCTACGAGCAGTACTTC
CSAELLQTYEQYF
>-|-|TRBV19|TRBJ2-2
TGTGCCAGTACCGGCAGGGCGGGGAGGGAGCTGTTTTTT
CASTGRAGRELFF
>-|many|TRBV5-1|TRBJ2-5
TGCGCCAGCAGCCCCTACCGGTTCGCAGGGGGAGGCTCGTTCCGAGAGACCCAGTACTTC
CASSPYRFAGGGSFRETQYF
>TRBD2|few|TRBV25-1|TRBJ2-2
TGTGCCAGCAGTGAATTGACTAGCGGGGGCCCGAACACCGGGGAGCTGTTTTTT
CASSELTSGGPNTGELFF
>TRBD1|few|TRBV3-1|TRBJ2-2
TGTGCCAGCAGCCACGTCGGGACAGGGGCTAACACCGGGGAGCTGTTTTTT
CASSHVGTGANTGELFF
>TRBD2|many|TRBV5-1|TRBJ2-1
TGCGCCAGCAGCCCTTACACTAGCGGGGGGGCAAGGGAGCAGTTCTTC
CASSPYTSGGAREQFF
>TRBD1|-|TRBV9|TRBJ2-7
TGTGCCAGCAGCGTCAGGGACAGGACCTACGAGCAGTACTTC
CASSVRDRTYEQYF
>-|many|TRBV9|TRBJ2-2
TGTGCCAGCAGCCCAGCTGGTGGACAGAACACCGGGGAGCTGTTTTTT
CASSPAGGQNTGELFF
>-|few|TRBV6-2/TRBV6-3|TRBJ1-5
TGTGCCAGCAGTTATTCTGGAATCGCCCCTAGCAATCAGCCCCAGCATTTT
CASSYSGIAPSNQPQHF
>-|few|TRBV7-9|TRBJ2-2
TGTGCCAGCAGCTCTCTCGCGGGGAGGACCGGGGAGCTGTTTTTT
CASSSLAGRTGELFF
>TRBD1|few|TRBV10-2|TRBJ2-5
TGCGCCAGCCGGATGGGACAGAACCAAGAGACCCAGTACTTC
CASRMGQNQETQYF
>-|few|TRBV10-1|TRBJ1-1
TGCGCCAGCAGTGGAAGTAGGGCATTGAACACTGAAGCTTTCTTT
CASSGSRALNTEAFF
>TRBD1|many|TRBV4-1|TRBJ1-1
TGCGCCAGCAGCCCGGGACAGGGGATTAATATGAACACTGAAGCTTTCTTT
CASSPGQGINMNTEAFF
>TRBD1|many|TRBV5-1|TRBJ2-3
TGCGCCAGCAGCTTGGCCGGACAGGGAACAGATACGCAGTATTTT
CASSLAGQGTDTQYF
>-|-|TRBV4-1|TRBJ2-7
TGCGCCAGCAGCCAAGATCCTATTCTGCCACAGAATGGGTACTTC
CASSQDPILPQNGYF
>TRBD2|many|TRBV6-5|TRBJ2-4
TGTGCCAGCAGTTACTCCCCCCCGACAGCGGGGGGGCAAAACATTCAGTACTTC
CASSYSPPTAGGQNIQYF
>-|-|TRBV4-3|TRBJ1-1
TGCGCCAGCAGCCAAGCAGGGGAAGCTTTCTTT
CASSQAGEAFF
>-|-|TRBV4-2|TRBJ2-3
TGTGCCAGCAGCCCCTCTCTACTCAGGGGGGGCACAGATACGCAGTATTTT
CASSPSLLRGGTDTQYF
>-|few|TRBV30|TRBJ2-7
TGTGCCTGGAGTGTCTTGTACGAGCAGTACTTC
CAWSVLYEQYF
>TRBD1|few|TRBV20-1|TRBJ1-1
TGCAGTGCTAGAGGATTGACAGGGGCGAACACTGAAGCTTTCTTT
CSARGLTGANTEAFF
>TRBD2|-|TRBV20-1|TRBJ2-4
TGCAGTGCTAGAGGCCTTAGCGGGGGGGCGGACATTCAGTACTTC
CSARGLSGGADIQYF
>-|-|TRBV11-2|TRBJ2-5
TGTGCCAGCAGCTTAGTGGGGAATTTGGGTCGTAGCCAAGAGACCCAGTACTTC
CASSLVGNLGRSQETQYF
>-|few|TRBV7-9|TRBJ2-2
TGTGCCAGCAGCTTCCCAGGCCTGAACACCGGGGAGCTGTTTTTT
CASSFPGLNTGELFF
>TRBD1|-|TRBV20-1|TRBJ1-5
TGCAGTGCTAGCCAGGGGACAGGAAGAAATCAGCCCCAGCATTTT
CSASQGTGRNQPQHF